Listed below are T cell receptor beta chains from one sample, sequenced in a study of beta chain features in type 1 diabetes. Repertoires were generated with immunoSEQ multiplex PCR, while TCRdb's copy carries only in-frame clones and drops some. The sample comprises roughly 150,000 clones, almost 8% of which are singletons, and under 0.6% rests with the top ten. Sequenced: central memory CD4+ T cells from blood. The receptors originated from a man aged 18 to 29 with type 1 diabetes. Each CDR3 is given with its conserved first and last residue. The order of the fields is clone size, D gene, V gene, J gene, CDR3 DNA, CDR3 protein. D genes are given only for firm matches. Where a row states a size, it is once, few, many or the class of an expanded clone; other rows omit it.

size: few; D: TRBD1; V: TRBV4-3; J: TRBJ2-5; DNA: TGCGCCAGCAGCCTGGGACAGGGTAGTGGAGAGACCCAGTACTTC; CDR3: CASSLGQGSGETQYF
size: few; D: TRBD2; V: TRBV7-2; J: TRBJ2-3; DNA: TGTGCCAGCAGCTTTAGCGGGACGGGCACAGATACGCAGTATTTT; CDR3: CASSFSGTGTDTQYF
size: NA; D: NA; V: TRBV18; J: TRBJ2-7; DNA: TGTGCCAGCTCAACCGGTACCGCCTACGAGCAGTACTTC; CDR3: CASSTGTAYEQYF
size: few; D: NA; V: TRBV18; J: TRBJ1-1; DNA: TGTGCCAGCTCACCACAGACTATGAACACTGAAGCTTTCTTT; CDR3: CASSPQTMNTEAFF
size: many; D: TRBD2; V: TRBV5-6; J: TRBJ2-7; DNA: TGTGCCAGCAGCTTTGGAGGGCGGGGGTCCTACGAGCAGTACTTC; CDR3: CASSFGGRGSYEQYF
size: NA; D: TRBD1; V: TRBV6-1; J: TRBJ2-7; DNA: TGTGCCAGCAGTTCGGGACAGTCCTACGAGCAGTACTTC; CDR3: CASSSGQSYEQYF
size: few; D: NA; V: TRBV28; J: TRBJ2-2; DNA: TGTGCCAGCAGCACATACAGCACCCCCGGGGAGCTGTTTTTT; CDR3: CASSTYSTPGELFF
size: few; D: NA; V: TRBV7-2; J: TRBJ2-1; DNA: TGTGCCAGCAAGAATGCTGGGGCCAATGAGCAGTTCTTC; CDR3: CASKNAGANEQFF
size: NA; D: TRBD1; V: TRBV6-5; J: TRBJ2-3; DNA: TGTGCCAGCAGAAACACAGGGGCAGATACGCAGTATTTT; CDR3: CASRNTGADTQYF
size: NA; D: TRBD1; V: TRBV5-4; J: TRBJ1-2; DNA: TGTGCCAGCAGCTTGATGCGGGACAGGGTCGGCTACACCTTC; CDR3: CASSLMRDRVGYTF
size: many; D: TRBD2; V: TRBV29-1; J: TRBJ2-7; DNA: TGCAGCGTTGGGGGACTAGCGGGGTCCTACGAGCAGTACTTC; CDR3: CSVGGLAGSYEQYF
size: once; D: TRBD1; V: TRBV6-5; J: TRBJ1-1; DNA: TGTGCCAGCAGCCTTTCCACAGGGGGGGACACTGAAGCTTTCTTT; CDR3: CASSLSTGGDTEAFF
size: NA; D: NA; V: TRBV9; J: TRBJ1-2; DNA: TGTGCCAGCAGCAGGACCCCCTTTGACAGCCTCACCTATGGCTACACCTTC; CDR3: CASSRTPFDSLTYGYTF
size: few; D: TRBD2; V: TRBV19; J: TRBJ2-3; DNA: TGTGCCAGCAGAGTTAGCGGGGAAGATACGCAGTATTTT; CDR3: CASRVSGEDTQYF
size: NA; D: TRBD1; V: TRBV9; J: TRBJ2-7; DNA: TGTGCCAGCAGTCGCCAGACAGGGGGCGCGTTCCACGAGCAGTACTTC; CDR3: CASSRQTGGAFHEQYF
size: NA; D: NA; V: TRBV5-1; J: TRBJ1-6; DNA: TGCGCCAGCAGCTCAAGGGGCACCCAGGGAGGGTCACCCCTCCACTTT; CDR3: CASSSRGTQGGSPLHF
size: few; D: NA; V: TRBV6-5; J: TRBJ2-7; DNA: TGTGCCAGCAGCTCCCCGGGTTCCGGCGAGCAGTACTTC; CDR3: CASSSPGSGEQYF
size: few; D: TRBD1; V: TRBV29-1; J: TRBJ2-7; DNA: TGCAGCGTGGGACGGTCAGGGGGCGCTTTATCCTACGAGCAGTACTTC; CDR3: CSVGRSGGALSYEQYF
size: NA; D: TRBD1; V: TRBV18; J: TRBJ1-2; DNA: TGTGCCAGCTCACCACCGGCAGGGGGCTATGGCTACACCTTC; CDR3: CASSPPAGGYGYTF
size: few; D: NA; V: TRBV11-2; J: TRBJ2-1; DNA: TGTGCCAGCAGCGAGGGCTTTGAGCAGTTCTTC; CDR3: CASSEGFEQFF
size: NA; D: NA; V: TRBV15; J: TRBJ1-4; DNA: TGTGCCACCAGCCCCCGGGGGGGCGCAACTAATGAAAAACTGTTTTTT; CDR3: CATSPRGGATNEKLFF
size: NA; D: NA; V: TRBV7-9; J: TRBJ2-5; DNA: TGTGCCAGCAGCTCCACAGGACAAGAGACCCAGTACTTC; CDR3: CASSSTGQETQYF
size: few; D: NA; V: TRBV5-5; J: TRBJ2-6; DNA: TGTGCCAGCAGCTTGGGGACGGGAGTGGGGTACTCTGGGGCCAACGTCCTGACTTTC; CDR3: CASSLGTGVGYSGANVLTF
size: NA; D: TRBD1; V: TRBV6-5; J: TRBJ1-2; DNA: TGTGCCAGCAGAACCGACAGGGACTATGGCTACACCTTC; CDR3: CASRTDRDYGYTF
size: once; D: TRBD2; V: TRBV2; J: TRBJ2-7; DNA: TGTGCCAGCAGGGGACTAGCGGGAGCAGGTACCGAGCAGTACTTC; CDR3: CASRGLAGAGTEQYF
size: few; D: NA; V: TRBV30; J: TRBJ2-1; DNA: TGTGCCTGGAGTGTAATGTCTAGCGAGTACAATGAGCAGTTCTTC; CDR3: CAWSVMSSEYNEQFF
size: few; D: NA; V: TRBV29-1; J: TRBJ2-2; DNA: TGCAGCGCCGCTGACAGGTTAGAAGCCGGGGAGCTGTTTTTT; CDR3: CSAADRLEAGELFF
size: many; D: NA; V: TRBV30; J: TRBJ1-5; DNA: TGTGCCTGGAGTGTGGGGGCGCGCAATCAGCCCCAGCATTTT; CDR3: CAWSVGARNQPQHF
size: NA; D: NA; V: TRBV4-2; J: TRBJ2-3; DNA: TGTGCCAGCAGCTTGGAAGACAGGCTGCAGTATTTT; CDR3: CASSLEDRLQYF
size: few; D: NA; V: TRBV7-9; J: TRBJ1-2; DNA: TGTGCCAGCAGCTCTTTCGAGGCGGACTATGGCTACACCTTC; CDR3: CASSSFEADYGYTF
size: NA; D: NA; V: TRBV27; J: TRBJ2-1; DNA: TGTGCCAGCAGTTTACAGGGGCCACTCCCCTACAATGAGCAGTTCTTC; CDR3: CASSLQGPLPYNEQFF
size: NA; D: NA; V: TRBV19; J: TRBJ1-1; DNA: TGTGCCAGTAGTTGGCAGGGCCCGCCTCTAGGCACTGAAGCTTTCTTT; CDR3: CASSWQGPPLGTEAFF
size: NA; D: NA; V: TRBV5-4; J: TRBJ2-6; DNA: TGTGCCAGCAGCGCACAGGGCTCTGGGGCCAACGTCCTGACTTTC; CDR3: CASSAQGSGANVLTF
size: few; D: NA; V: TRBV12-5; J: TRBJ2-2; DNA: TGTGCTAGTGGTTTGTCAAGAGCCTCTTGGGGGGAGCTGTTTTTT; CDR3: CASGLSRASWGELFF
size: NA; D: TRBD2; V: TRBV9; J: TRBJ2-1; DNA: TGTGCCAGTTCCCCGGGCGGGGGTAGCTCCTACAATGAGCAGTTCTTC; CDR3: CASSPGGGSSYNEQFF
size: NA; D: NA; V: TRBV2; J: TRBJ1-2; DNA: TGTGCCAGCAGTGAAAGAGTCGGGAGCCTAGGGAGTGGCTACACCTTC; CDR3: CASSERVGSLGSGYTF
size: NA; D: NA; V: TRBV6-6; J: TRBJ2-7; DNA: TGTGCCAGCAGTTACTGGGGGAGAAGGGACTCCGAGCAGTACTTC; CDR3: CASSYWGRRDSEQYF
size: few; D: NA; V: TRBV29-1; J: TRBJ2-3; DNA: TGCAGCGTTGCCGGGAGCACAGATACGCAGTATTTT; CDR3: CSVAGSTDTQYF
size: few; D: TRBD1; V: TRBV14; J: TRBJ2-2; DNA: TGTGCCAGCAGCCGCCGACAGGGAGCCGGGGAGCTGTTTTTT; CDR3: CASSRRQGAGELFF